The sequence of this TCR beta chain was determined in a study of blood T cell repertoires in COVID-19. Overall study: Whether acute or convalescent, the COVID-19 samples came from the United States, Italy and Spain. T cells, B-cell-depleted T cells, or PBMCs supplied cDNA or gDNA.

This clone is labeled as medium-sized (0.01 to 0.1%). Trimming pared 10 bases from V and 4 bases from J, leaving 17 bases between. This CDR3 is built from 13 residues. Looked up from germline, CDR1 is SNHLY and CDR2 is FYNNEI. Original methodology: From reference gene primer amplification, estimates of nucleated cell counts were derived. Sequencing used immunoSEQ multiplex PCR; TCRdb keeps in-frame clones, though not all of them. Clonal size and the V and J genes are those of that table, whereas D and trimming came from the DNA. Among about 52,000 clones listed, over 75% were seen once. The sample comprised peripheral blood. The clonotype was recovered from a human donor in a cohort sampled during active COVID-19. The rearrangement links TRBV2 to TRBJ2-7; perhaps TRBD1 as D (6 bases). The CDR3 region is CAITTQDSYEQYF. Here the CDR3 DNA reads TGTGCCATCACTACCCAGGACAGTTACGAGCAGTACTTC.